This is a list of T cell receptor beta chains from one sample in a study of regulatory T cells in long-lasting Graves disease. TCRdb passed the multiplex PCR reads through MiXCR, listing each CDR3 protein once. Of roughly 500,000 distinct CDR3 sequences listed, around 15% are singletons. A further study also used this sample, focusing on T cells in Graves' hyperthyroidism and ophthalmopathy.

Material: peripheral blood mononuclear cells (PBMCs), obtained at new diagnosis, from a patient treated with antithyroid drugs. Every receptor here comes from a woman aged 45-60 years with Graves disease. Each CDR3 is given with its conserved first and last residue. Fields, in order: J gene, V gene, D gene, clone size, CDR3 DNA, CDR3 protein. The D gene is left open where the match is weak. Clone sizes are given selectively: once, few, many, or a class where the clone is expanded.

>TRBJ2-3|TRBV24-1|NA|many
TGTGCCACCAGTGATCCTAGCGTTTACACAGATACGCAGTATTTT
CATSDPSVYTDTQYF
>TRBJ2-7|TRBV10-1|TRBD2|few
TGCGCCAGCAGTGACCCGGTTGGGGGGGACGAGCAGTACTTC
CASSDPVGGDEQYF
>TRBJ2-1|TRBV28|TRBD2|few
TGTGCCAGCGGAACCGGAGAGCGGGAGGGGAATGAGCAGTTCTTC
CASGTGEREGNEQFF
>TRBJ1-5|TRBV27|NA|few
TGTGCCAGCAGTTTCGGCTTAGCCAATCAGCCCCAGCATTTT
CASSFGLANQPQHF
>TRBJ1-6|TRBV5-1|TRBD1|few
TGCGCCAGCAGCAACAAGACAGGGCCAAATTCACCCCTCCACTTT
CASSNKTGPNSPLHF
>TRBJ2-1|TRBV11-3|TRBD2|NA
TGTGCCAGCAGCTTATCAGCGGGAGAAGGGTACAATGAGCAGTTCTTC
CASSLSAGEGYNEQFF
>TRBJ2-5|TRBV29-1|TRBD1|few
TGCAGCGTTGGACAGGGGGCCCTCGAGACCCAGTACTTC
CSVGQGALETQYF
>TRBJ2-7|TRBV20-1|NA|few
TGCAGTGCTAGAGATCCCAGGGAGAAGCAGTACTTC
CSARDPREKQYF
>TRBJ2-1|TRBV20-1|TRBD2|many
TGCAGTGCTTCTCTAGCGGGGCTAAATAATGAGCAGTTCTTC
CSASLAGLNNEQFF
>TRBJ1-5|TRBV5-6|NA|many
TGTGCCAGCAGCTTGGGACGGGATAGCAATCAGCCCCAGCATTTT
CASSLGRDSNQPQHF
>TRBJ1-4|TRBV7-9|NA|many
TGTGCCAGCAGCTTAGCTCCTAAGATGAAAGAAAAACTGTTTTTT
CASSLAPKMKEKLFF
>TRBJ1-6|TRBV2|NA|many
TGTGCCAGCAGTGAATTGGGGGATCCTGGTTCACCCCTCCACTTT
CASSELGDPGSPLHF
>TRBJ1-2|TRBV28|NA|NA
TGTGCCAGCTCACTTCACAGGGAAGACTATGGCTACACCTTC
CASSLHREDYGYTF
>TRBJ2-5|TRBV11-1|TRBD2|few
TGTGCCAGCAGCTTACTAGCGGGAGCGGATGAGACCCAGTACTTC
CASSLLAGADETQYF
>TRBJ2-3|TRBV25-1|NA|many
TGTGCCAGCAGTGAGTCGGGTTTCACAGATACGCAGTATTTT
CASSESGFTDTQYF
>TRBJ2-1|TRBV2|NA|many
TGTGCCAGCGGTACCTCTGGCTCCTACAATGAGCAGTTCTTC
CASGTSGSYNEQFF
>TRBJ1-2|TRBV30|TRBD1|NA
TGTGCCTGGAGAGACAGGGACTATGGCTACACCTTC
CAWRDRDYGYTF
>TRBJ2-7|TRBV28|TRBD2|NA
TGTGCCAGCAGTTGGGTAATGGGGACTAGCGATATCGAGCAGTACTTC
CASSWVMGTSDIEQYF
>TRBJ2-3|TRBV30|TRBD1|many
TGTGCCCCCCCGAACAGGGGCCCTAGCACAGATACGCAGTATTTT
CAPPNRGPSTDTQYF
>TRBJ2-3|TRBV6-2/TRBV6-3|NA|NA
TGTGCCAGCTTAGCGAGTTCAGATACGCAGTATTTT
CASLASSDTQYF
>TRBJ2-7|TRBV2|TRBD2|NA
TGTGCCAGCAGCACATGGGGCGGGAGGGAGCAGTACTTC
CASSTWGGREQYF
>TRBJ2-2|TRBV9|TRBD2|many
TGTGCCAGCAGCGTAGCGGGGCTAGCGGAGAACACCGGGGAGCTGTTTTTT
CASSVAGLAENTGELFF
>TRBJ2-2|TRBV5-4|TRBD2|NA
TGTGCCAGCAGACCTGGACTAGCGGGGGGGAACACCGGGGAGCTGTTTTTT
CASRPGLAGGNTGELFF
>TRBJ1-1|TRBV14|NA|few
TGTGCCAGCAGCCAACACAAGAACACTGAAGCTTTCTTT
CASSQHKNTEAFF
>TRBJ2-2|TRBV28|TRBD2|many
TGTGCCCACTCCCGCGGGAGCTACACCGGGGAGCTGTTTTTT
CAHSRGSYTGELFF
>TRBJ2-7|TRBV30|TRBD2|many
TGTGCCTGGAGGTTGGCGGGAGCTCACGAGCAGTACTTC
CAWRLAGAHEQYF
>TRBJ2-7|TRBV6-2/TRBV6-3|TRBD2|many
TGTGCCACCTCAAGCGGGACCACCCACGAGCAGTACTTC
CATSSGTTHEQYF
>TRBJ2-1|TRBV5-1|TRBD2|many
TGCGCCAGCAGCTTGTTTAGCGGGAGGGCCAATGAGCAGTTCTTC
CASSLFSGRANEQFF
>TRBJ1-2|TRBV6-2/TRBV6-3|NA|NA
TGTGCCAGCAGCCGAACGCGTCGGGGCAACTATGGCTACACCTTC
CASSRTRRGNYGYTF
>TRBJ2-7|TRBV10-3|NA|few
TGTGCCATCAGTGAGACCCGGTTACTGACAGGACAACTAACCCCCCTTGGCTACGAGCAGTACTTC
CAISETRLLTGQLTPLGYEQYF
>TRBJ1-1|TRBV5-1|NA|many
TGCGCCAGCAGCTTGGATCCGGGGCGAAACACTGAAGCTTTCTTT
CASSLDPGRNTEAFF
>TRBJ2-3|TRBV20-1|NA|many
TGCAGTGCTTACAGGGTTCTCACAGATACGCAGTATTTT
CSAYRVLTDTQYF
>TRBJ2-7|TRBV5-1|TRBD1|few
TGCGCCAGCAGCGTCGGGACAGAACTTTACGAGCAGTACTTC
CASSVGTELYEQYF
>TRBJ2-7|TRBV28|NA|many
TGTGCCACCTTGGGCAGGAGCTACGAGCAGTACTTC
CATLGRSYEQYF
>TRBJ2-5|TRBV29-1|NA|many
TGCAGCGTGGGGGACTACCAAGAGACCCAGTACTTC
CSVGDYQETQYF
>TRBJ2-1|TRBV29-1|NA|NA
TGCAGCGTTGTTCCGGGGACCGCGAGCTCCTACAATGAGCAGTTCTTC
CSVVPGTASSYNEQFF
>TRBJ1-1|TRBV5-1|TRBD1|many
TGCGCCAGCAGCTTGGCAGGGGGCCTGAACACTGAAGCTTTCTTT
CASSLAGGLNTEAFF
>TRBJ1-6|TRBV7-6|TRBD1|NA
TGTGCCAGCAGCTTACGTTCCGTCGGGGAGACAGGGGGGTTACTAGCTTCACCCCTCCACTTT
CASSLRSVGETGGLLASPLHF
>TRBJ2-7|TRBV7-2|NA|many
TGTGCCAGCAGCTTTCGCTACGACGAGCAGTACTTC
CASSFRYDEQYF
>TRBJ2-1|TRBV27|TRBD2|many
TGTGCCAGCAGTTTGGGCGGGAGGGGGTACAATGAGCAGTTCTTC
CASSLGGRGYNEQFF
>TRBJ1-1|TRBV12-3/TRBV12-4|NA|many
TGTGCCAGCAGTCTAGGGGGGATAAGTGAAGCTTTCTTT
CASSLGGISEAFF
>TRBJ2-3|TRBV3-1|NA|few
TGTGCCAGCAGCCAAGGCTCAGGCACAGATACGCAGTATTTT
CASSQGSGTDTQYF
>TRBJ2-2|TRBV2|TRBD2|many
TGTGCCAGCAGAGCCGGGACATACCGGACTAGCGATCCCGGGGAGCTGTTTTTT
CASRAGTYRTSDPGELFF
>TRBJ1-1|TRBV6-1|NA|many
TGTGCCAGCAGTCCTCAACGGACTATGAACACTGAAGCTTTCTTT
CASSPQRTMNTEAFF
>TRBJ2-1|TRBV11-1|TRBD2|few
TGTGCCAGCAGGTCGATAGCGGGAGGCGGGGATGAGCAGTTCTTC
CASRSIAGGGDEQFF